The rows below give T cell receptor beta chains drawn from one sample of a study of control samples from healthy donors and cancer patients. The assay was immunoSEQ multiplex PCR, and TCRdb's table has in-frame clones only and misses some. This sample carries some 200,000 clones, around 94% of them seen once, and the ten largest clones take around 1.5%. The sample was blood. Receptor source: a man aged 50 to 60 in good health. The CDR3 runs from the conserved cysteine through the conserved F or W. The order of the fields is D gene, V gene, J gene, clone size, CDR3 protein, CDR3 DNA. The D gene is left open where the match is weak. Some rows have no size entry. The others give once, few or many, or a class for an expanded clone.

.	TRBV3-1/TRBV3-2	TRBJ1-2	.	CASSHRTGTGYGYTF	TGTGCCAGCAGCCACCGAACAGGGACGGGCTATGGCTACACCTTC
.	TRBV11-3	TRBJ2-7	.	CASSLSGYEQYF	TGTGCCAGCAGCTTATCAGGGTACGAGCAGTACTTC
.	TRBV18	TRBJ1-5	.	CASSPPIGAGQPQHF	TGTGCCAGCTCACCACCTATTGGGGCGGGACAGCCCCAGCATTTT
TRBD1	TRBV10-3	TRBJ2-3	.	CAISEPGQVTDTQYF	TGTGCCATCAGTGAGCCTGGACAGGTCACAGATACGCAGTATTTT
TRBD2	TRBV6-5	TRBJ2-2	.	CASRSLAAGELFF	TGTGCCAGCAGGTCACTAGCGGCCGGGGAGCTGTTTTTT
.	TRBV6-5	TRBJ2-7	.	CASSFYRASYEQYF	TGTGCCAGCAGTTTCTACAGGGCTTCCTACGAGCAGTACTTC
.	TRBV19	TRBJ2-4	.	CASRTEYLAKNIQYF	TGTGCCAGCCGGACGGAATACCTAGCCAAAAACATTCAGTACTTC
.	TRBV10-3	TRBJ2-1	.	CAIGDISSSYNEQFF	TGTGCCATCGGCGACATCTCCAGCTCCTACAATGAGCAGTTCTTC
.	TRBV7-2	TRBJ1-3	.	CASSLGGLGNTIYF	TGTGCCAGCAGCTTAGGAGGACTCGGAAACACCATATATTTT
.	TRBV3-1/TRBV3-2	TRBJ1-5	.	CASRTVDGYSNQPQHF	TGTGCCAGCCGAACTGTGGACGGCTATAGCAATCAGCCCCAGCATTTT
TRBD1	TRBV15	TRBJ2-1	once	CATSRYTGGSYNEQFF	TGTGCCACCAGCAGATACACAGGGGGCTCCTACAATGAGCAGTTCTTC
.	TRBV16	TRBJ1-1	.	CASSQSSRGRTEAFF	TGTGCCAGCAGCCAATCAAGCAGGGGTCGTACTGAAGCTTTCTTT
.	TRBV15	TRBJ2-7	.	CATSRKLTGIHEQYF	TGTGCCACCAGCAGAAAACTTACAGGGATCCACGAGCAGTACTTC
TRBD1	TRBV19	TRBJ1-2	.	CASRDRGNVPYGYTF	TGTGCCAGTAGGGACAGGGGTAATGTCCCGTATGGCTACACCTTC
.	TRBV28	TRBJ1-1	.	CASSFGGKWDTEAFF	TGTGCCAGCAGTTTCGGAGGGAAGTGGGACACTGAAGCTTTCTTT
.	TRBV15	TRBJ2-3	.	CATSRGATDTQYF	TGTGCCACCAGCAGGGGGGCCACAGATACGCAGTATTTT
TRBD1	TRBV9	TRBJ1-1	.	CASSEKGVRGPPEAFF	TGTGCCAGCAGCGAAAAGGGGGTCAGGGGGCCCCCTGAAGCTTTCTTT